The 27 T cell receptor beta chains reported below all come from one sample, sequenced in a study of blood T cell repertoires in COVID-19. TCRdb keeps only in-frame clones here, not all; method: immunoSEQ multiplex PCR. Among fewer than 700,000 clones listed, roughly nine tenths were seen once. Source material: peripheral blood. The origin of the receptors is a woman aged 45-65 years with COVID-19, enrolled during active disease.

The chain links TRBV11-2 to TRBJ1-6, with D unresolved. The CDR3 spans 15 residues. V lost 5 bases to trimming and J lost 7 bases, with 15 bases between them. The germline gives CDR1 SGHAT, CDR2 FQNNGV. CDR3 in DNA: TGTGCCAGCAGCCTCTCTGGGCATTACAATTCACCCCTCCACTTT. Encoded protein: CASSLSGHYNSPLHF.

J is TRBJ2-7 and V is TRBV12-3 or TRBV12-4; a possible D gene is TRBD2 (5 bases). The CDR3 length is 12 residues. Trimming cost V 2 bases and J 7 bases, with 9 bases left between them. The CDR3 loop reads CASSLFSGEQYF. DNA of the CDR3: TGTGCCAGCAGTTTATTTTCGGGGGAGCAGTACTTC.

V and J are TRBV28 and TRBJ2-7; 10 bases are shared with TRBD1. This CDR3 is 16 amino acids long. Germline lookup yields CDR1 MDHEN and CDR2 SYDVKM. The J segment lost 2 bases and the V segment lost 2 bases, leaving 6 bases of the junction unmatched. The CDR3 DNA reads as TGTGCCAGCAGTTTAGGGGGACAGGGGATTGCCTACGAGCAGTACTTC. Translating it yields CASSLGGQGIAYEQYF. The entire variable domain, with the rest obtained from reference TRBV28 and TRBJ2-7, is as follows: DVKVTQSSRYLVKRTGEKVFLECVQDMDHENMFWYRQDPGLGLRLIYFSYDVKMKEKGDIPEGYSVSREKKERFSLILESASTNQTSMYLCASSLGGQGIAYEQYFGPGTRLTVT.

This clone was seen once. The DNA for the CDR3 is TGTGCCAGCAGCGCCCGACAGGGTTACCCTTACAATGAGCAGTTCTTC. Protein: CASSARQGYPYNEQFF. The chain employs TRBV11-1 and TRBJ2-1, with 7 bases identical to TRBD1. Germline CDR1 SGHAT, CDR2 FQDESV (reference sequence). Trimming removed 5 bases from V and 4 bases from J; junction bases left unmatched: 11. There are 16 residues in the CDR3. Drawing the rest from reference TRBV11-1 and TRBJ2-1, the complete variable domain is EAEVAQSPRYKITEKSQAVAFWCDPISGHATLYWYRQILGQGPELLVQFQDESVVDDSQLPKDRFSAERLKGVDSTLKIQPAELGDSAMYLCASSARQGYPYNEQFFGPGTRLTVL.

This clone has a handful of counts. The V and J genes are TRBV9 and TRBJ2-6, with 8 nucleotides matching TRBD2. Germline lookup yields CDR1 SGDLS and CDR2 YYNGEE. J was trimmed by 3 bases and V by 0 bases; bases with no gene match: 11. CDR3 length equals 19 residues. The CDR3 DNA is TGTGCCAGCAGCGTAGGGTTAGCGGGGTATGACTATGGGGCCAACGTCCTGACTTTC. It specifies CASSVGLAGYDYGANVLTF.

The chain links TRBV7-9 to TRBJ1-2, with D maybe TRBD1 (6 bases). The CDR3 is 13 residues long. CDR1 and CDR2 from the germline V gene are SEHNR and FQNEAQ (reference sequence). Trimming removed 3 bases from V and 5 bases from J, with 10 bases in between. The CDR3 region is CASSFTGFYGYTF. CDR3 DNA sequence: TGTGCCAGCAGCTTCACAGGGTTTTATGGCTACACCTTC.

This sequence joins TRBV19 and TRBJ1-6; D not certain. V gave up 9 bases and J gave up 5 bases, with 14 bases separating them. This CDR3 has 14 amino acids. Germline CDR1 LNHDA, CDR2 SQIVND (reference sequence). The CDR3: CARDPNRDNSPLHF. CDR3 coding DNA: TGTGCCAGAGACCCGAACAGAGATAATTCACCCCTCCACTTT.

This clone was detected once. The chain uses TRBV5-5 and TRBJ1-6, with D unclear. This CDR3 comprises 12 residues. CDR1 SGHKS and CDR2 YYEKEE come from the germline V gene (reference sequence). Trimming stripped 7 bases from V and 9 bases from J, with 11 bases between. As DNA, the CDR3 is TGTGCCAGCGTCCCCCCGCGTTCACCCCTCCACTTT. Its translation is CASVPPRSPLHF.

The chain is built from TRBV4-2 and TRBJ2-5; no definite D call. V lost 4 bases to trimming and J lost 0 bases, with 12 bases between them. The CDR3 sequence is 15 residues long. The germline CDR1 and CDR2 sequences are LGHNA and YNFKEQ. The CDR3 sequence is CASSRFTENQETQYF. CDR3 sequence (DNA): TGTGCCAGCAGCCGATTCACAGAGAACCAAGAGACCCAGTACTTC.

J is TRBJ1-6 and V is TRBV2; 8 bases fit TRBD1. This CDR3 is 13 amino acids long. Trimming removed 8 bases from V and 9 bases from J; junction bases left unmatched: 6. The V gene's germline CDR1 is SNHLY and CDR2 FYNNEI. The CDR3: CASVEQGGSPLHF. In nucleotides, the CDR3 is TGTGCCAGCGTTGAACAGGGGGGTTCACCCCTCCACTTT. Based on the CDR3 plus reference TRBV2 and TRBJ1-6, the full variable domain is EPEVTQTPSHQVTQMGQEVILRCVPISNHLYFYWYRQILGQKVEFLVSFYNNEISEKSEIFDDQFSVERPDGSNFTLKIRSTKLEDSAMYFCASVEQGGSPLHFGNGTRLTVT.

The genes are TRBV27 and TRBJ1-4; unclear D gene. Germline loops: CDR1 MNHEY, CDR2 SMNVEV (reference sequence). Trimming cost V 0 bases and J 11 bases, with 13 bases left between them. The CDR3 extends over 14 amino acids. CDR3 nucleotides: TGTGCCAGCAGTTTATCGCGGGGAACGGGGAAACTGTTTTTT. This codes for CASSLSRGTGKLFF.

The chain recombines TRBV9 with TRBJ2-3; D perhaps matches TRBD2 (6 bases). CDR1 and CDR2 (germline): SGDLS, YYNGEE. V shed 6 bases and J shed 4 bases, with 18 bases lying between them. The CDR3 runs 15 residues. CDR3 amino acids: CASTRDGERADTQYF. CDR3 bases: TGTGCCAGCACACGGGATGGGGAGCGGGCAGATACGCAGTATTTT.

CDR3 in amino acids: CASSPLGTAYEQYF. The DNA for the CDR3 is TGTGCCAGCAGTCCCCTCGGGACAGCCTACGAGCAGTACTTC. The rearrangement joins TRBV6-5 to TRBJ2-7; 7 bases match TRBD1. The junction had 6 bases not matched to a gene; V was cut back by 5 bases and J by 2 bases. The germline V gene encodes CDR1 MNHEY and CDR2 SVGAGI. The CDR3 runs to 14 residues.

The rearrangement links TRBV5-1 to TRBJ2-3; D unresolved. V dropped 4 bases and J dropped 4 bases, with 4 bases sitting between them. This CDR3 has 11 amino acids. From germline, CDR1 is SGHRS and CDR2 YFSETQ. The CDR3 sequence: CASSLADTQYF. Here the CDR3 DNA reads TGCGCCAGCAGCCTCGCAGATACGCAGTATTTT.

CDR3 sequence reads: CASSKRNQGTYNEQFF. CDR3 bases: TGTGCCAGCAGCAAACGCAATCAGGGGACCTACAATGAGCAGTTCTTC. The chain uses TRBV13 and TRBJ2-1; D possibly corresponds to TRBD1 (6 bases). The CDR3 is 16 residues long. Germline values: CDR1 PRHDT, CDR2 FYEKMQ (reference sequence). Trimming pared 5 bases from V and 2 bases from J, leaving 16 bases between.

The rearrangement links TRBV12-5 to TRBJ2-2; weak D call: TRBD1 (5 bases). Between the trimmed V and J ends, which lost 6 bases and 6 bases, there was a span of 11 bases. The CDR3 consists of 13 residues. CDR1 LGHNT and CDR2 FRNRAP come from the germline V gene. CDR3 DNA sequence: TGTGCTAGTGGACCGGACATGTCCGGGGAGCTGTTTTTT. This sequence encodes CASGPDMSGELFF.

The chain uses TRBV7-3 and TRBJ2-3; 9 bases match TRBD2. The CDR3 sequence is 15 residues long. The V gene's germline CDR1 is SGHTA and CDR2 FQGTGA. Trimming cost V 5 bases and J 1 base; bases outside gene matches: 4. CDR3 nucleotide sequence: TGTGCCAGCAGCGGATTAGCGGGGGGCACAGATACGCAGTATTTT. It is translated as CASSGLAGGTDTQYF.

The V call is TRBV20-1, the J call TRBJ1-2; TRBD1 might be the D (5 bases). The germline gives CDR1 DFQATT, CDR2 SNEGSKA (reference sequence). The CDR3 has 13 residues. The V gene lost 3 bases and the J gene lost 2 bases, with 10 bases spanning the gap. The CDR3 DNA reads TGCAGTGCTAGTGAGGGGCAGAACTATGGCTACACCTTC. Translated: CSASEGQNYGYTF.

This chain links TRBV5-6 with TRBJ1-3; D is unclear. The CDR3 is made up of 15 amino acids. Between the trimmed V and J ends, which lost 2 bases and 0 bases, there was a span of 9 bases. Germline CDR1 and CDR2: SGHDT and YYEEEE. CDR3: CASSFGLTSGNTIYF. CDR3 bases: TGTGCCAGCAGCTTCGGACTGACCTCTGGAAACACCATATATTTT.

The rearrangement joins TRBV2 to TRBJ1-5; D perhaps matches TRBD1 (6 bases). The germline gives CDR1 SNHLY, CDR2 FYNNEI. Trimming removed 5 bases from V and 1 base from J, with 18 bases in between. The CDR3 sequence is 17 residues long. The chain's CDR3 is CASSKRGGAGSNQPQHF. The DNA for the CDR3 is TGTGCCAGCAGTAAGAGGGGGGGCGCCGGGAGCAATCAGCCCCAGCATTTT.

This chain links TRBV2 with TRBJ1-2; 7 nucleotides agree with TRBD1. CDR3 length: 13 amino acids. Germline values: CDR1 SNHLY, CDR2 FYNNEI. J was trimmed by 8 bases and V by 4 bases; bases with no gene match: 7. The CDR3 coding sequence is TGTGCCAGCAGTGGACAGGGTATGGGCGGCTACACCTTC. This gives the protein CASSGQGMGGYTF.

The chain has TRBV4-1 and TRBJ1-5; unclear D gene. Germline V lookup: CDR1 MGHRA, CDR2 YSYEKL. This CDR3 is built from 14 residues. Trimming took off 1 base at V and 4 bases at J, with 8 bases between the two ends. For the CDR3, the DNA is TGCGCCAGCAGCCAAGGTGCACAGAATCAGCCCCAGCATTTT. It codes for CASSQGAQNQPQHF.

The chain links TRBV4-2 to TRBJ2-1; D is uncertain. CDR3 length: 15 amino acids. The V end lost 0 bases, the J end lost 1 base, and 7 bases lay between the germline ends. CDR1 is LGHNA and CDR2 is YNFKEQ in the germline V gene. CDR3 coding DNA: TGTGCCAGCAGCCAAGATGAGAGGTCCTACAATGAGCAGTTCTTC. This encodes CASSQDERSYNEQFF.

This clone has a handful of counts. The sample carries other DNA sequences with the same CDR3. This rearrangement joins TRBV2 to TRBJ2-3; D not certain. Trimming pared 5 bases from V and 9 bases from J, leaving 9 bases between. Germline lookup yields CDR1 SNHLY and CDR2 FYNNEI. This CDR3 is 11 amino acids long. The chain's CDR3 is CASSSGSTQYF. In DNA form, the CDR3 reads TGTGCCAGCAGTTCCGGGTCGACGCAGTATTTT.

This clone occurred once. V is TRBV15 and J is TRBJ1-5; no reliable D call. V lost 2 bases and J lost 6, with 11 bases in between. This CDR3 contains 14 residues. From germline, CDR1 is LNHNV and CDR2 YYDKDF (reference sequence). The CDR3 protein is CATSRPESSQPQHF. For the CDR3, the DNA is TGTGCCACCAGCAGACCAGAGTCTAGTCAGCCCCAGCATTTT.

The chain couples TRBV3-1 (or the pseudogene TRBV3-2) to TRBJ1-2, with a weak D call TRBD1 (6 bases). Trimming shortened V by 1 base and J by 7 bases, and 13 bases separated the two germline ends. This CDR3 has 14 amino acids. Per germline, CDR1 LGHDT and CDR2 YNNKEL (reference sequence). The CDR3, as DNA: TGTGCCAGCAGCCAAGTTGGGGGCTTAAGTGGCTACACCTTC. This codes for CASSQVGGLSGYTF.

The rearrangement uses TRBV12-3 or TRBV12-4 and TRBJ2-7, with a possible D match to TRBD2 (6 bases). V was trimmed by 1 base and J by 8 bases, leaving 12 bases between them. The CDR3 loop spans 13 amino acids. CDR3 bases: TGTGCCAGCAGTTTAGGCCAGGGAGGTAAGCAGTACTTC. Encoded protein: CASSLGQGGKQYF.